One sample yielded the 29 T cell receptor beta chains listed below, sequenced in a study of blood T cell repertoires in COVID-19. The protocol was immunoSEQ multiplex PCR, while the TCRdb copy is restricted to in-frame clones and leaves out a portion. The repertoire has over 150,000 clones, 70% to 90% of them found once; the top ten carry approximately 8.2%. Specimen: peripheral blood. These receptors were obtained from an elderly woman with COVID-19, enrolled during active disease.

The J gene is TRBJ1-3, the V gene TRBV7-9; D possibly corresponds to TRBD1 (6 bases). The CDR3 spans 16 residues. The V end lost 2 bases, the J end lost 4 bases, and 15 bases lay between the germline ends. Germline V lookup: CDR1 SEHNR, CDR2 FQNEAQ (reference sequence). CDR3 region: CASSLPSEQGGNTIYF. The CDR3 bases are TGTGCCAGCAGCTTACCGTCCGAACAGGGAGGAAACACCATATATTTT.

The DNA of the CDR3 is TGTGCCAGTTCCTTTAGCGGGAGAAGCACAGATACGCAGTATTTT. It is translated as CASSFSGRSTDTQYF. The chain links TRBV19 to TRBJ2-3, with TRBD2 matching over 9 bases. Trimming took 8 bases from V and 0 from J; bases not matched to a gene: 6. Germline V lookup: CDR1 LNHDA, CDR2 SQIVND (reference sequence). This CDR3 region has 15 residues.

The chain links TRBV6-5 to TRBJ2-7; 10 bases match TRBD2. The CDR3 totals 14 residues. The germline gives CDR1 MNHEY, CDR2 SVGAGI. V trimming: 6 bases; J trimming: 6 bases; junction bases outside the gene matches: 8. For the CDR3, the DNA is TGTGCCAGCAGCCACAGCGGGGGGGCCTTCGAGCAGTACTTC. Translated: CASSHSGGAFEQYF.

The rearrangement joins TRBV5-1 to TRBJ1-3, with D possibly being TRBD1 (5 bases). Germline V CDR1 and CDR2: SGHRS, YFSETQ. The CDR3 extends over 15 amino acids. V was pared by 1 base and J by 0 bases, with 8 bases between. The CDR3: CASSLLGHSGNTIYF. CDR3 in DNA: TGCGCCAGCAGCTTGTTGGGGCACTCTGGAAACACCATATATTTT.

This clone showed up many times. This chain links TRBV3-1 (or the pseudogene TRBV3-2) with TRBJ1-1; 8 bases align to TRBD1. V was pared by 7 bases and J by 0 bases, with 7 bases of the junction left unmatched. Germline assignment: CDR1 LGHDT and CDR2 YNNKEL (reference sequence). This CDR3 has 15 amino acids. CDR3 sequence (DNA): TGTGCCAGCAACACAGGGGGGGGGATGAACACTGAAGCTTTCTTT. Translating gives CASNTGGGMNTEAFF.

Note on this clone: The junction departs from the called germline gene at one end, perhaps through a read error. This chain connects TRBV7-7 to TRBJ2-1; D may be TRBD2 (6 bases). The germline gives CDR1 SSHAT, CDR2 FNYEAQ (reference sequence). The CDR3 totals 15 residues. As DNA, the CDR3 is TGTGCTAGCAGCTTAGACGGAGGGGCCGGGAATGAGCAGTTCTTC. It specifies CASSLDGGAGNEQFF.

V and J are TRBV24-1 and TRBJ2-1; D is unclear. The CDR3 runs to 14 residues. Germline values: CDR1 KGHDR, CDR2 SFDVKD. V lost 7 bases and J lost 8, with 17 bases in between. The DNA of the CDR3 is TGTGCCACCAGAGAGAACAGTCTATCCCATGAGCAGTTCTTC. It codes for CATRENSLSHEQFF.

V and J are TRBV7-2 and TRBJ2-1; D remains unclear. The germline CDR1 and CDR2 sequences are SGHTA and FQGNSA. CDR3 length: 14 amino acids. V lost 2 bases to trimming and J lost 2 bases, with 7 bases between them. CDR3 sequence: CASSLRRTYNEQFF. In nucleotides, the CDR3 is TGTGCCAGCAGCTTAAGGAGAACCTACAATGAGCAGTTCTTC.

This chain uses TRBV5-1 with TRBJ2-1; TRBD2 aligns across 7 bases. This CDR3 spans 15 amino acids. Germline CDR1 and CDR2: SGHRS and YFSETQ. V shed 1 base, J shed 0 bases, and the junction held 1 base outside the gene matches. The DNA for the CDR3 is TGCGCCAGCAGCTTGAGCGGGGACTCCTACAATGAGCAGTTCTTC. As protein: CASSLSGDSYNEQFF.

This chain uses TRBV6-1 with TRBJ1-3; D possibly corresponds to TRBD1 (5 bases). The CDR3 contains 15 residues. V was cut by 1 base and J by 2 bases, with 9 bases left in between. CDR1 MNHNS and CDR2 SASEGT come from the germline V gene. CDR3 DNA sequence: TGTGCCAGCAGTGAAGGGACAATGCCTGGAAACACCATATATTTT. Amino acids: CASSEGTMPGNTIYF.

Here the CDR3 DNA reads TGTGCCAGCAGTTATTTAGGGACAGAGAACACTGAAGCTTTCTTT. Its protein product is CASSYLGTENTEAFF. The rearrangement joins TRBV6-5 to TRBJ1-1, with 7 nucleotides matching TRBD1. Trimming cost V 3 bases and J 1 base; bases outside gene matches: 5. The CDR3 runs 15 residues. Germline V gene sequence: CDR1 MNHEY, CDR2 SVGAGI.

As DNA, the CDR3 is TGCGCCAGCAGGCGGGAATTATACAATGAGCAGTTCTTC. This sequence encodes CASRRELYNEQFF. The rearrangement uses TRBV10-2 and TRBJ2-1; maybe TRBD2 (6 bases). V gave up 6 bases and J gave up 4 bases, with 10 bases separating them. This CDR3 is 13 amino acids long. Germline V gene data show CDR1 as WSHSY and CDR2 as SAAADI.

The count of this clone is one. This chain uses TRBV19 with TRBJ1-2; 9 bases agree with TRBD1. Germline CDR1 LNHDA, CDR2 SQIVND (reference sequence). CDR3 length: 15 residues. V trimming: 1 base; J trimming: 10 bases; junction bases outside the gene matches: 10. CDR3 residues: CASSIGGTGKPFYTF. CDR3 bases: TGTGCCAGTAGTATAGGCGGGACAGGGAAGCCTTTCTACACCTTC. The variable domain in full, completed from reference TRBV19 and TRBJ1-2, reads DGGITQSPKYLFRKEGQNVTLSCEQNLNHDAMYWYRQDPGQGLRLIYYSQIVNDFQKGDIAEGYSVSREKKESFPLTVTSAQKNPTAFYLCASSIGGTGKPFYTFGSGTRLTVV.

This clone was seen more than once but under ten times. The V and J genes are TRBV24-1 and TRBJ1-5; TRBD1 agrees at 8 bases. J was trimmed by 7 bases and V by 1 base; bases with no gene match: 11. This CDR3 has 17 amino acids. CDR1 KGHDR and CDR2 SFDVKD come from the germline V gene. In DNA, the CDR3 is TGTGCCACCAGTGATTTCCCAGACAGGGGAAAAGGGCAGCCCCAGCATTTT. Its translation is CATSDFPDRGKGQPQHF.

The gene calls are TRBV7-8 and TRBJ1-2; the D is unclear. The CDR3 length is 13 residues. Per germline, CDR1 SGHVS and CDR2 FQNEAQ. Trimming took 5 bases from V and 4 from J, leaving 11 bases between them. The CDR3 DNA reads as TGTGCCAGCAGCCTCGGACTGAGCTATGGCTACACCTTC. Translating it yields CASSLGLSYGYTF.

The chain uses TRBV3-1 (or the pseudogene TRBV3-2) and TRBJ1-3, with 9 bases that match TRBD1. J lost 11 bases, V lost 4 bases, and 3 bases had no gene match. The CDR3 has 12 residues. Germline V gene data show CDR1 as LGHDT and CDR2 as YNNKEL (reference sequence). The CDR3 DNA reads as TGTGCCAGCAGCCCCCGACAGGGGGCCATATATTTT. The encoded protein is CASSPRQGAIYF.

The rearrangement links TRBV19 to TRBJ2-3; D is perhaps TRBD2 (5 bases). The CDR3 consists of 13 residues. Trimming removed 4 bases at V and 3 bases at J, with 8 bases between. Germline-derived CDR1 and CDR2 are LNHDA and SQIVND (reference sequence). DNA of the CDR3: TGTGCCAGTAGTAGTACGGGAACAGATACGCAGTATTTT. It yields the protein CASSSTGTDTQYF.

This clone appeared a single time. The chain uses TRBV19 and TRBJ2-2; D possibly corresponds to TRBD2 (6 bases). Per germline, CDR1 LNHDA and CDR2 SQIVND (reference sequence). The CDR3 length is 14 residues. The V gene lost 1 base and the J gene lost 4 bases, with 7 bases spanning the gap. CDR3 sequence reads: CASSIGGLTGELFF. Here the CDR3 DNA reads TGTGCCAGTAGTATAGGGGGACTCACCGGGGAGCTGTTTTTT.

The gene calls are TRBV7-3 and TRBJ2-3, with 7 nucleotides matching TRBD2. Losses at the gene ends were 0 bases for V and 4 bases for J; bases not matched to a gene: 4. The CDR3 loop spans 15 amino acids. The V gene's germline CDR1 is SGHTA and CDR2 FQGTGA. The CDR3 protein is CASSLTPLAPDTQYF. For the CDR3, the DNA is TGTGCCAGCAGCTTAACCCCACTAGCGCCAGATACGCAGTATTTT.

J is TRBJ2-1 and V is TRBV7-2; TRBD2 matches 10 bases. The V gene's germline CDR1 is SGHTA and CDR2 FQGNSA. The CDR3 has 15 residues. Losses at the gene ends were 3 bases for V and 4 bases for J; bases not matched to a gene: 3. The CDR3: CASSFASGGYNEQFF. CDR3 DNA: TGTGCCAGCAGCTTCGCTAGCGGGGGATACAATGAGCAGTTCTTC.

The genes are TRBV9 and TRBJ2-1; 7 positions match TRBD2. The trim removed 2 bases at V and 1 base at J, leaving 6 bases unmatched. CDR1 is SGDLS and CDR2 is YYNGEE in the germline V gene. The CDR3 runs to 16 residues. The CDR3 is CASSVTSAGSYNEQFF. The CDR3 DNA reads TGTGCCAGCAGCGTCACTAGCGCAGGTTCCTACAATGAGCAGTTCTTC.

The chain carries TRBV18 and TRBJ1-1; 8 bases agree with TRBD1. CDR1 and CDR2 (germline): KGHSH, LQKENI. The CDR3 has 14 residues. V dropped 3 bases and J dropped 5; count of bases not matched to a gene: 5. The CDR3 is CASSPTGGDTEAFF. DNA for the CDR3: TGTGCCAGCTCACCCACAGGGGGGGATACTGAAGCTTTCTTT.

This clone appeared a few times. Here the CDR3 DNA reads TGTGCCAGCAGCTTAGTGCCCCTAGCGGGGGGGGAAGAGACCCAGTACTTC. Amino acid sequence: CASSLVPLAGGEETQYF. This chain uses TRBV11-2 with TRBJ2-5; 12 nucleotides align to TRBD2. CDR1 is SGHAT and CDR2 is FQNNGV in the germline V gene. The V gene end was trimmed by 1 base and the J gene end by 3 bases; junction bases not matched to a gene: 6. The CDR3 runs to 17 residues.

A few counts support this clone. The rearrangement uses TRBV9 and TRBJ1-1, with D maybe TRBD1 (5 bases). CDR1 is SGDLS and CDR2 is YYNGEE in the germline V gene. The CDR3 spans 15 residues. V lost 0 bases to trimming and J lost 1 base, with 10 bases between them. CDR3 loop: CASSVEKTGNTEAFF. As DNA, the CDR3 is TGTGCCAGCAGCGTAGAAAAAACAGGGAACACTGAAGCTTTCTTT. The full variable domain, with the rest looked up from reference TRBV9 and TRBJ1-1, is DSGVTQTPKHLITATGQRVTLRCSPRSGDLSVYWYQQSLDQGLQFLIQYYNGEERAKGNILERFSAQQFPDLHSELNLSSLELGDSALYFCASSVEKTGNTEAFFGQGTRLTVV.

The J gene is TRBJ2-2, the V gene TRBV5-1; D possibly corresponds to TRBD2 (7 bases). This CDR3 comprises 18 residues. Looked up from germline, CDR1 is SGHRS and CDR2 is YFSETQ. Trimming stripped 0 bases from V and 7 bases from J, with 22 bases between. This CDR3 reads CASSLVGGSRGRSGELFF. CDR3 coding DNA: TGCGCCAGCAGCTTGGTTGGCGGGAGTCGGGGGCGGAGCGGGGAGCTGTTTTTT.

A single count supports this clone. The chain couples TRBV6-5 to TRBJ1-6; D gene uncertain. V was pared by 4 bases and J by 9 bases, with 19 bases between. Per germline, CDR1 MNHEY and CDR2 SVGAGI. The CDR3 covers 16 residues. CDR3 region: CASSSAVSVNGSPLHF. DNA for the CDR3: TGTGCCAGCAGTTCCGCGGTTTCTGTAAATGGTTCACCCCTCCACTTT.

The chain carries TRBV6-1 and TRBJ2-1; a weak D match, TRBD2 (5 bases). Per the germline V gene, CDR1 is MNHNS and CDR2 is SASEGT. V was pared by 2 bases and J by 8 bases, with 7 bases between. The CDR3 loop spans 12 amino acids. CDR3 sequence reads: CASSEIGDEQFF. Here the CDR3 DNA reads TGTGCCAGCAGTGAAATCGGGGATGAGCAGTTCTTC.

V usage is TRBV29-1 and J usage is TRBJ2-3; perhaps TRBD1 as D (6 bases). This CDR3 has 15 residues. Trimming cost V 7 bases and J 0 bases, with 17 bases left between them. Germline-derived CDR1 and CDR2 are SQVTM and ANQGSEA. The CDR3: CSAKMDSSSTDTQYF. The CDR3 DNA reads as TGCAGCGCCAAGATGGACAGTAGTAGCACAGATACGCAGTATTTT.

The chain uses TRBV6-4 and TRBJ1-4, with 7 bases lining up with TRBD1. V lost 4 bases to trimming and J lost 8 bases; unmatched junction nucleotides: 4. The CDR3 totals 13 residues. The germline V gene encodes CDR1 MRHNA and CDR2 SNTAGT. The CDR3: CASSAEGGEKLFF. CDR3 sequence (DNA): TGTGCCAGCAGTGCTGAAGGGGGCGAAAAACTGTTTTTT.